This T cell receptor (beta chain) was obtained from a study of blood T cell repertoires in COVID-19. Turning to the study itself: The United States, Italy and Spain provided the acute and convalescent COVID-19 samples. From T cells, B-cell-depleted T cells, or PBMCs came the material, which was cDNA or gDNA.

In the authors' methods: Amplified reference gene primers provided the basis for estimating nucleated cell counts. Clones were read by immunoSEQ multiplex PCR, and TCRdb kept only the in-frame ones, dropping some. V and J calls and clone size come straight from that table; D and trimming were deduced from the DNA. The table records more than 85,000 clones, 88% of them present only once. Germline loops: CDR1 LGHNT, CDR2 FRNRAP. Trimming took 6 bases from V and 4 from J, leaving 4 bases between them. CDR3 length: 11 residues. This clonotype was sampled from a woman aged 55-70 years with acute or convalescent COVID-19. Input material: peripheral blood. The V and J genes are TRBV12-5 and TRBJ2-1, with D unclear. In DNA, the CDR3 is TGTGCTAGTGGCCCATACAATGAGCAGTTCTTC. Translation gives CASGPYNEQFF. Supplemented by reference TRBV12-5 and TRBJ2-1, the full variable domain reads DARVTQTPRHKVTEMGQEVTMRCQPILGHNTVFWYRQTMMQGLELLAYFRNRAPLDDSGMPKDRFSAEMPDATLATLKIQPSEPRDSAVYFCASGPYNEQFFGPGTRLTVL.